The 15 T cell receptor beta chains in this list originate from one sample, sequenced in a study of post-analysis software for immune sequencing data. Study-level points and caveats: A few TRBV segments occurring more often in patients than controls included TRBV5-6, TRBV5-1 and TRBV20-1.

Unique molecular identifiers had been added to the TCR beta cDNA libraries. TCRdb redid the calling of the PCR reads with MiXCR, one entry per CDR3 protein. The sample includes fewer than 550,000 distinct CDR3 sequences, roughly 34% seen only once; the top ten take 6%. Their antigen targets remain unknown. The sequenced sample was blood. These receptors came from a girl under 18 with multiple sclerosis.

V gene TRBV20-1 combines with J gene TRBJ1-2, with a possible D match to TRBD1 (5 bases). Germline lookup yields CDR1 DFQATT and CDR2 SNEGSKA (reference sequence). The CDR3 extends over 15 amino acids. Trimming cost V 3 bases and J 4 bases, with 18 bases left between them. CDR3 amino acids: CSASPVVGGGYGYTF. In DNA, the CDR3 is TGCAGTGCTAGCCCCGTGGTTGGGGGGGGCTATGGCTACACCTTC.

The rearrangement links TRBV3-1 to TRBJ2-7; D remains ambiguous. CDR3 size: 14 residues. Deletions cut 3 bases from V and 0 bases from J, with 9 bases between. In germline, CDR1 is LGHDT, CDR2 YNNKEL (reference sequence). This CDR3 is CASSQGYYSYEQYF. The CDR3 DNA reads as TGTGCCAGCAGCCAGGGTTACTACTCCTACGAGCAGTACTTC.

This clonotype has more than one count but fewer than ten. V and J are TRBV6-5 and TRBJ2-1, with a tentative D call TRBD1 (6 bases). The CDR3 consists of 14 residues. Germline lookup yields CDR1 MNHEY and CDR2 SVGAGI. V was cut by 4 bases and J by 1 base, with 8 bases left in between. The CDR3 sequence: CASSSRGSYNEQFF. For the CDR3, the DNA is TGTGCCAGCAGTTCCAGGGGATCCTACAATGAGCAGTTCTTC.

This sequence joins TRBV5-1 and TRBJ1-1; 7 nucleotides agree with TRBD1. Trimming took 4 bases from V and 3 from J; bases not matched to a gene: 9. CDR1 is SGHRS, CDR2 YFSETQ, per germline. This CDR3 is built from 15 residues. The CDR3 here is CASSRQNRGDTEAFF. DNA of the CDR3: TGCGCCAGCAGCAGACAGAACAGGGGTGACACTGAAGCTTTCTTT.

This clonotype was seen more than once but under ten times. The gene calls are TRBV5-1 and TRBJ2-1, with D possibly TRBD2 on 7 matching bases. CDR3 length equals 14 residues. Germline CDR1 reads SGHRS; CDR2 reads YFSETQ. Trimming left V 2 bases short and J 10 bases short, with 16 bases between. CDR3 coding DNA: TGCGCCAGCAGCTTAGAGGGGGGGCCGGAGGAGCAGTTCTTC. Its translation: CASSLEGGPEEQFF. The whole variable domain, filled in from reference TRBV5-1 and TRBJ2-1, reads KAGVTQTPRYLIKTRGQQVTLSCSPISGHRSVSWYQQTPGQGLQFLFEYFSETQRNKGNFPGRFSGRQFSNSRSEMNVSTLELGDSALYLCASSLEGGPEEQFFGPGTRLTVL.

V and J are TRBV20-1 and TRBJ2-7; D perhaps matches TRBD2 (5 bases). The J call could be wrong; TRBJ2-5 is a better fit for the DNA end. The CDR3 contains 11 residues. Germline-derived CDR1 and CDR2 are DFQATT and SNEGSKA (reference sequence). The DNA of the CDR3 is TGCAGTGTAGTAGGGAGAGGGACCCAGTACTTC. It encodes CSVVGRGTQYF.

The CDR3 DNA reads TGTGCCAGCAGAGAGCGGCTAGCGGGGGCTCTAAGCTCCTACGAGCAGTACTTC. It translates to CASRERLAGALSSYEQYF. The chain combines TRBV7-8 with TRBJ2-7; 10 bases match TRBD2. V lost 6 bases, J lost 0 bases, and 14 bases stayed unmatched. Germline V CDR1 and CDR2: SGHVS, FQNEAQ. The CDR3 consists of 18 residues.

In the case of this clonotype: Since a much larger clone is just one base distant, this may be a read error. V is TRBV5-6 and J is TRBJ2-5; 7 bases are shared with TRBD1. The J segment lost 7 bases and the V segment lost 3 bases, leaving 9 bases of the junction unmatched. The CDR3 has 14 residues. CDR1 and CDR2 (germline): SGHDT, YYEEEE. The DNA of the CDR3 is TGTGCCAGCAGCTACAACAGGGGACGAGGGACCCAGTACTTC. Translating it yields CASSYNRGRGTQYF.

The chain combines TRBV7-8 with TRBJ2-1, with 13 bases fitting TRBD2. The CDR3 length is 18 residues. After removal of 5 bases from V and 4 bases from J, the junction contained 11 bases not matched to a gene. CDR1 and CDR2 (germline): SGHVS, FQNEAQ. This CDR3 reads CASSQLGLAGASYNEQFF. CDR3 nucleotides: TGTGCCAGCAGCCAACTCGGACTAGCGGGGGCCTCTTACAATGAGCAGTTCTTC.

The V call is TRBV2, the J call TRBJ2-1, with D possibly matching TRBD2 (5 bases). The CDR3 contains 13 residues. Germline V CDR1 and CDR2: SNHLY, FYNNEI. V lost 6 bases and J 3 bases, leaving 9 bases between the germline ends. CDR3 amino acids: CASSGVNYNEQFF. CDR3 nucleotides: TGTGCCAGCAGCGGGGTTAACTACAATGAGCAGTTCTTC.

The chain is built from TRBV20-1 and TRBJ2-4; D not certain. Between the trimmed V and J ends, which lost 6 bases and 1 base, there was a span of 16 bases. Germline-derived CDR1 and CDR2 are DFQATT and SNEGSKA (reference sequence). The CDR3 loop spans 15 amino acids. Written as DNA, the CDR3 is TGCAGTGCAGAGGACCGAGTTGATGCCAAAAACATTCAGTACTTC. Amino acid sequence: CSAEDRVDAKNIQYF.

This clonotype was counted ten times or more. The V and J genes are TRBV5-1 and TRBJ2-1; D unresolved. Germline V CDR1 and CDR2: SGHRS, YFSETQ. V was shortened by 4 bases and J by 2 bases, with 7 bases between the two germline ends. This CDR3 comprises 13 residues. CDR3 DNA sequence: TGCGCCAGCAGCCCCCCTCCCTACAATGAGCAGTTCTTC. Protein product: CASSPPPYNEQFF.

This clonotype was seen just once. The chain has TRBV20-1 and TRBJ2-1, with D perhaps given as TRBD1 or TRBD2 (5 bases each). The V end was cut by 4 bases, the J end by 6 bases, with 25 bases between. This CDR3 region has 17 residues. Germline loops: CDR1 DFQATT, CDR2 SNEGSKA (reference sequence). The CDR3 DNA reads TGCAGTGCTACTAGACAGCGTCGTTTGGTGAGGGGCAATGAGCAGTTCTTC. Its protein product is CSATRQRRLVRGNEQFF.

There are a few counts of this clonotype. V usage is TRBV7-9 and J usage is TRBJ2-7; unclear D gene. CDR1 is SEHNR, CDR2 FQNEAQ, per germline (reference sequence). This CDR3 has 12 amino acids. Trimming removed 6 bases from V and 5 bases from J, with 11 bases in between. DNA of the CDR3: TGTGCCAGCAGTTGGGTACTCCACGAGCAGTACTTC. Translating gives CASSWVLHEQYF.

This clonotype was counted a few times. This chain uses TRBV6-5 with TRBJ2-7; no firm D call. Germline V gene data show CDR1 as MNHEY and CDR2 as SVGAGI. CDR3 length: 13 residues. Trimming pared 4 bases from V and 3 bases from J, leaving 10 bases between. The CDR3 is CASSLTLDYEQYF. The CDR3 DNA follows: TGTGCCAGCAGTTTGACATTGGACTACGAGCAGTACTTC.